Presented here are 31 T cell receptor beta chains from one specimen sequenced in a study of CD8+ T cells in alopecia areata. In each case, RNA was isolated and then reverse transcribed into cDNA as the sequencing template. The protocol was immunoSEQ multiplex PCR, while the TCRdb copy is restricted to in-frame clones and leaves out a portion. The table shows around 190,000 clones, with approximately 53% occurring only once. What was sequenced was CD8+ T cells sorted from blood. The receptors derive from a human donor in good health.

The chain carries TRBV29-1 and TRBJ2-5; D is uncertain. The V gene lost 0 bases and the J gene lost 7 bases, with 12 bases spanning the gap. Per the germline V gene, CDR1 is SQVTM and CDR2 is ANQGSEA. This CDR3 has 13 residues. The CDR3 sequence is CSVEEGDKGTQYF. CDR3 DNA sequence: TGCAGCGTTGAAGAAGGAGACAAGGGGACCCAGTACTTC.

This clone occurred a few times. The DNA for the CDR3 is TGTGCCAGCAGCCAAGATGAGGAACAGACAGATACGCAGTATTTT. Translated: CASSQDEEQTDTQYF. V is TRBV14 and J is TRBJ2-3; no clear D. V gave up 0 bases and J gave up 3 bases, with 10 bases separating them. This CDR3 spans 15 amino acids. Germline V gives CDR1 SGHDN, CDR2 FVKESK.

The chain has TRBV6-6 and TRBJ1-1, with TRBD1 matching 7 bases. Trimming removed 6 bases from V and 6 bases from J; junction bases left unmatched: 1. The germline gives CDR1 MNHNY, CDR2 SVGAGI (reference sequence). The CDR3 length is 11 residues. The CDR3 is CASSQGAEAFF. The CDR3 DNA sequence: TGTGCCAGCAGCCAGGGGGCTGAAGCTTTCTTT.

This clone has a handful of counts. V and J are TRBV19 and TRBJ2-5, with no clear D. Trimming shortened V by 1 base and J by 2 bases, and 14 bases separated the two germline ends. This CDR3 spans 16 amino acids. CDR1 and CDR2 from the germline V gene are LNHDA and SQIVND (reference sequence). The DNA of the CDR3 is TGTGCCAGTAGTATAGCTAGAATGGCGGCGCAAGAGACCCAGTACTTC. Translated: CASSIARMAAQETQYF.

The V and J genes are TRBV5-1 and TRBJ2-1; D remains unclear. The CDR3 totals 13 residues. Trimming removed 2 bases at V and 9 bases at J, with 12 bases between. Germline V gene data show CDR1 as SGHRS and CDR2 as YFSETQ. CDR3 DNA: TGCGCCAGCAGCTTAAGTTCGGGTAGTGAGCAGTTCTTC. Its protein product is CASSLSSGSEQFF.

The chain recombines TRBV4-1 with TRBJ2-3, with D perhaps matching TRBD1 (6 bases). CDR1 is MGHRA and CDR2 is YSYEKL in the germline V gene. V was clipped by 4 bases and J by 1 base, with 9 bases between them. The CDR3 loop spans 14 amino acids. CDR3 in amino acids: CASSPRTGTDTQYF. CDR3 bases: TGCGCCAGCAGCCCTCGGACAGGCACAGATACGCAGTATTTT.

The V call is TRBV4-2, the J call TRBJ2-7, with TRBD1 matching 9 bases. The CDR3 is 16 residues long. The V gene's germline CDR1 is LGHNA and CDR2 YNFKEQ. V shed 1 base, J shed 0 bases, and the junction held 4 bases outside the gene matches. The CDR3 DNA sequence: TGTGCCAGCAGCCAAGGGGGACAGGGCCTCTCCTACGAGCAGTACTTC. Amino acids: CASSQGGQGLSYEQYF.

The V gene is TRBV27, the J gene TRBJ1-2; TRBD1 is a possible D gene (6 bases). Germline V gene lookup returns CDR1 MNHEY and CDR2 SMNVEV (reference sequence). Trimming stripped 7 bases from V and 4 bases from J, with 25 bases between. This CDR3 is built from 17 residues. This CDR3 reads CASTSTSVGGSVYGYTF. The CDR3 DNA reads TGTGCCAGCACCTCGACCTCTGTGGGGGGCTCTGTCTATGGCTACACCTTC.

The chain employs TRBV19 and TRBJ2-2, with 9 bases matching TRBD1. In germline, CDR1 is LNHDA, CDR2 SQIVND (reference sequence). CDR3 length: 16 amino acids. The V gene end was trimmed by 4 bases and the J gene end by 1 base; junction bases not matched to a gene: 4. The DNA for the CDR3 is TGTGCCAGTAGTACCGGACAGGGGTGGAACACCGGGGAGCTGTTTTTT. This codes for CASSTGQGWNTGELFF.

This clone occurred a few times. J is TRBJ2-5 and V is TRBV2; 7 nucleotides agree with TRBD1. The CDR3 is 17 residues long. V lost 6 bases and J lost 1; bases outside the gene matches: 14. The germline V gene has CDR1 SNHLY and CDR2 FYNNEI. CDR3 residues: CASSQTDRAGAQETQYF. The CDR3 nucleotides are TGTGCCAGCAGCCAAACCGACAGGGCAGGGGCCCAAGAGACCCAGTACTTC.

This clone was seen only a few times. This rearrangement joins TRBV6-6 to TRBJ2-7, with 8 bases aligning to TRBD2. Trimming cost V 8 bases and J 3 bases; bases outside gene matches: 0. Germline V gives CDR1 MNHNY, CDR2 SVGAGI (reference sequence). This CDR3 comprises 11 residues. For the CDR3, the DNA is TGTGCCAGCCGGGGGGGCTACGAGCAGTACTTC. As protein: CASRGGYEQYF.

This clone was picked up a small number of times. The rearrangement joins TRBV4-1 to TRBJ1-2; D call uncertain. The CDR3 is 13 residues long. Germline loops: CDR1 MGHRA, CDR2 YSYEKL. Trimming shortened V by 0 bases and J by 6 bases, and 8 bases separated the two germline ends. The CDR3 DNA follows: TGCGCCAGCAGCCAAGATGGGAGGGATGGCTACACCTTC. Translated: CASSQDGRDGYTF.

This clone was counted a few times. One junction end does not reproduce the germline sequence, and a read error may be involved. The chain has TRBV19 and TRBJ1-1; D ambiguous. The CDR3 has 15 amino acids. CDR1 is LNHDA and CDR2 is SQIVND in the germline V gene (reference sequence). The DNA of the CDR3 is TGTGCCAGTGGTATAGAAGCCCATTCGAACACTGAAGCTTTCTTT. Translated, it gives CASGIEAHSNTEAFF.

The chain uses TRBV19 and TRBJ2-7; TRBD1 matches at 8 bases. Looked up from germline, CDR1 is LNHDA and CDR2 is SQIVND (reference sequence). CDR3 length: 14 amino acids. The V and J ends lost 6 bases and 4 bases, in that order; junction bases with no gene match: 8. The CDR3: CASSGQGLRYEQYF. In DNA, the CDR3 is TGTGCCAGTAGCGGACAGGGTCTGAGGTACGAGCAGTACTTC.

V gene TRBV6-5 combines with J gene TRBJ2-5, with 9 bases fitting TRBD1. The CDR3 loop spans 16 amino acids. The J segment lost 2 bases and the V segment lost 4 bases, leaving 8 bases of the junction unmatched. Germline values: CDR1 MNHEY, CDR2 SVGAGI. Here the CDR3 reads CASSSDTGGGQETQYF. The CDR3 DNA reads TGTGCCAGCAGTTCAGATACAGGGGGCGGACAAGAGACCCAGTACTTC.

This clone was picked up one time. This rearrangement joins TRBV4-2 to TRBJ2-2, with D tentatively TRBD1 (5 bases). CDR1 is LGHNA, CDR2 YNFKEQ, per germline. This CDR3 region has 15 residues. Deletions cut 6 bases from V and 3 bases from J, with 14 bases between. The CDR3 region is CASRGQEGDTGELFF. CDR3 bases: TGTGCCAGCAGGGGCCAGGAAGGGGACACCGGGGAGCTGTTTTTT.

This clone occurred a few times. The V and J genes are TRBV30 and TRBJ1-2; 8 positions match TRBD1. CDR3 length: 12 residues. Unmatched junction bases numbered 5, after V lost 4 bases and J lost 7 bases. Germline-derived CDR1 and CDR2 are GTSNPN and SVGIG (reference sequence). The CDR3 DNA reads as TGTGCCTGGATTGGACAGGGCCTTGGCTACACCTTC. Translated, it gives CAWIGQGLGYTF. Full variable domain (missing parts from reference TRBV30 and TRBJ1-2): SQTIHQWPATLVQPVGSPLSLECTVEGTSNPNLYWYRQAAGRGLQLLFYSVGIGQISSEVPQNLSASRPQDRQFILSSKKLLLSDSGFYLCAWIGQGLGYTFGSGTRLTVV.

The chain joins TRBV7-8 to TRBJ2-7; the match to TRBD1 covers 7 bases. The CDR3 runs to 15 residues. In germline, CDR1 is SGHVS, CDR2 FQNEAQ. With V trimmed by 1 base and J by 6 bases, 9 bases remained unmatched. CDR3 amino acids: CASSLDQGESVEQYF. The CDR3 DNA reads TGTGCCAGCAGCTTAGACCAGGGGGAGTCCGTCGAGCAGTACTTC.

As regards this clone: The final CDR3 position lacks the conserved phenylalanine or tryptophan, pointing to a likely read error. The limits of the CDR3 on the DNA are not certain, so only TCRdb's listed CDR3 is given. The CDR3 reads CASSPGHST. The V gene is TRBV25-1, the J gene TRBJ2-7; whether TRBD1, the table's D call, matches the DNA was not checked. A total of 9 residues make up the CDR3, ends included. Germline assignment: CDR1 MGHDK and CDR2 SYGVNS.

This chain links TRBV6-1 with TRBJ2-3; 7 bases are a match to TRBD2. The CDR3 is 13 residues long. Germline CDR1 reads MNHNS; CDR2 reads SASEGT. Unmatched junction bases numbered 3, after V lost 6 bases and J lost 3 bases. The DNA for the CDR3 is TGTGCCAGCAGGTGGACTAGAACAGATACGCAGTATTTT. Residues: CASRWTRTDTQYF.

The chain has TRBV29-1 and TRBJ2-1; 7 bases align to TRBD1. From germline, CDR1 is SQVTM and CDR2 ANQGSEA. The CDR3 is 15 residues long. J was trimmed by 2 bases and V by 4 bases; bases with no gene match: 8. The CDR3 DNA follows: TGCAGCGTTGTGTTTGTGGGGACAGCCTACAATGAGCAGTTCTTC. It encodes CSVVFVGTAYNEQFF.

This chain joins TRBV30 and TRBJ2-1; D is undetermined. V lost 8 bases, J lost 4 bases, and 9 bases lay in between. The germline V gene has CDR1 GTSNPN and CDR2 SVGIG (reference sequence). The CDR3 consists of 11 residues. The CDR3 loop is CAGDLYNEQFF. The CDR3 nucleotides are TGTGCCGGTGACTTGTACAATGAGCAGTTCTTC.

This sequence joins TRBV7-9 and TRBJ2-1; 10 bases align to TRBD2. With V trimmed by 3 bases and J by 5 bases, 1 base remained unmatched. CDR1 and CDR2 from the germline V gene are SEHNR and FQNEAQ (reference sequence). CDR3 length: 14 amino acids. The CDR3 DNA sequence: TGTGCCAGCAGCTTGAGCGGGGGGGACAATGAGCAGTTCTTC. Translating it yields CASSLSGGDNEQFF.

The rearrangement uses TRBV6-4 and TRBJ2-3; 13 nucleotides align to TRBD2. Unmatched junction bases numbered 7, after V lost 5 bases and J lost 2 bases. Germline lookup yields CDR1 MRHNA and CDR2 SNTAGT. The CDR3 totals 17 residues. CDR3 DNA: TGTGCCAGCAGTCGACTAGCGGGGGGCGGGGACACAGATACGCAGTATTTT. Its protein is CASSRLAGGGDTDTQYF.

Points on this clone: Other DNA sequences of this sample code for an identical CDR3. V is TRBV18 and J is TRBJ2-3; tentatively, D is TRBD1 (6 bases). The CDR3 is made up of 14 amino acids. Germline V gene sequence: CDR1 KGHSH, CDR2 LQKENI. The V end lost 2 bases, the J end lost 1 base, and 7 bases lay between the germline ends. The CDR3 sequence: CASSPAGGTDTQYF. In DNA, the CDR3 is TGTGCCAGCTCACCAGCAGGGGGCACAGATACGCAGTATTTT.

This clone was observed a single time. This chain's CDR3 is CASSRGAVDEQFF. The CDR3 coding sequence is TGTGCCAGCAGTCGGGGGGCCGTGGATGAGCAGTTCTTC. The chain couples TRBV9 to TRBJ2-1; the D gene is possibly TRBD2 (7 bases). The CDR3 runs to 13 residues. Trimming left V 5 bases short and J 8 bases short, with 14 bases between. CDR1 is SGDLS and CDR2 is YYNGEE in the germline V gene.

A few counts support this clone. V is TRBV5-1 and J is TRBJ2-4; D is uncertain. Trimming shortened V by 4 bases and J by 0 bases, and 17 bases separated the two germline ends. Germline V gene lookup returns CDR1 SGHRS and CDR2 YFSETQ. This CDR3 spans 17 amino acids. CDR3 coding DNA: TGCGCCAGCAGCCTCCTGACGGGCCCCCCAGCCAAAAACATTCAGTACTTC. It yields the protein CASSLLTGPPAKNIQYF.

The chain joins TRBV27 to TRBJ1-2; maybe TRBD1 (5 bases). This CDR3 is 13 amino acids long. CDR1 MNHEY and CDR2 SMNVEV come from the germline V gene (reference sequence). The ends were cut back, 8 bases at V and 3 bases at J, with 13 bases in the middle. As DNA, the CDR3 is TGTGCCAGCGGATTGACAGCTGACTATGGCTACACCTTC. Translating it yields CASGLTADYGYTF.

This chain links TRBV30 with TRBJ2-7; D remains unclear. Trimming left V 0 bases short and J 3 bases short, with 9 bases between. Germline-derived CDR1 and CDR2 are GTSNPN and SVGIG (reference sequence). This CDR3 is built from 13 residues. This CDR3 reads CAWSVTAIYEQYF. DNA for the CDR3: TGTGCCTGGAGTGTAACGGCAATCTACGAGCAGTACTTC.

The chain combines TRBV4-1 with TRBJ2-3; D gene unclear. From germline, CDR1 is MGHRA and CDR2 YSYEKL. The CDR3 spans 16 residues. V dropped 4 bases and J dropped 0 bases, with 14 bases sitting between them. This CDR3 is CASSLLSGWSTDTQYF. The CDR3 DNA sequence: TGCGCCAGCAGCCTACTGAGTGGGTGGAGCACAGATACGCAGTATTTT.

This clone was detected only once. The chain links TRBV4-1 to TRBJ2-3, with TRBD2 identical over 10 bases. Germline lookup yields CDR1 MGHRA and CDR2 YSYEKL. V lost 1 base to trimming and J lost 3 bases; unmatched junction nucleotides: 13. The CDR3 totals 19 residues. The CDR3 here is CASSQVQPQRGGRTDTQYF. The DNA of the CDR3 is TGCGCCAGCAGCCAAGTACAACCCCAGCGGGGGGGTCGGACAGATACGCAGTATTTT.